What follows are 13 T cell receptor beta chains derived from one specimen sequenced in a study of cytomegalovirus exposure and HLA in healthy donors. PCR was performed using 60 Vbeta and 13 Jbeta primers. Measured with immunoSEQ multiplex PCR; TCRdb has only the in-frame clones, and not every one. This table holds approximately 160,000 clones, about three quarters found once. Input material: PBMCs. Source of these receptors: a woman in her 50s in good health and CMV-seropositive.

The gene calls are TRBV30 and TRBJ2-2; no definite D call. Trimming took 0 bases from V and 3 from J, leaving 8 bases between them. Germline CDR1 is GTSNPN and CDR2 is SVGIG (reference sequence). The CDR3 totals 14 residues. The CDR3 sequence: CAWSVRGHTGELFF. Here the CDR3 DNA reads TGTGCCTGGAGTGTACGCGGCCACACCGGGGAGCTGTTTTTT.

The V gene is TRBV7-2, the J gene TRBJ2-1; 8 nucleotides match TRBD2. J lost 7 bases, V lost 6 bases, and 8 bases had no gene match. The CDR3 extends over 14 amino acids. The germline V gene encodes CDR1 SGHTA and CDR2 FQGNSA. The CDR3 region has the DNA TGTGCCAGCAGTCGCGACGGACTAGCAAATGAGCAGTTCTTC. Translation gives CASSRDGLANEQFF.

The chain has TRBV21-1 and TRBJ2-4; no check of the table's D call, TRBD1, against the DNA was made. TRBV21-1 is noted as a pseudogene. The length of the CDR3 is 18 residues. CDR3 residues: CASTVTGQGVTAKNIQYF. CDR3 DNA sequence: TGTGCCAGCACCGTTACGGGACAGGGAGTCACGGCCAAAAACATTCAGTACTTC.

The chain employs TRBV4-3 and TRBJ1-1, with D maybe TRBD1 (5 bases). The V end lost 1 base, the J end lost 5 bases, and 11 bases lay between the germline ends. The CDR3 sequence is 14 residues long. Germline CDR1 is LGHNA and CDR2 is YSLEER. CDR3 DNA sequence: TGCGCCAGCAGCCAAGTTGTCAGGGATACTGAAGCTTTCTTT. Residues: CASSQVVRDTEAFF.

The CDR3 DNA sequence: TGTGCCAGTAGTCCGGGACAGGGATACACCGGGGAGCTGTTTTTT. This sequence encodes CASSPGQGYTGELFF. The chain joins TRBV19 to TRBJ2-2; 9 nucleotides agree with TRBD1. The CDR3 contains 15 residues. V lost 5 bases, J lost 3 bases, and 4 bases stayed unmatched. Germline V gives CDR1 LNHDA, CDR2 SQIVND (reference sequence).

This clone was counted a few times. The chain combines TRBV19 with TRBJ2-2; 7 bases align to TRBD2. The CDR3 contains 16 residues. Germline CDR1 reads LNHDA; CDR2 reads SQIVND (reference sequence). J was trimmed by 7 bases and V by 2 bases; bases with no gene match: 10. The CDR3 region is CASSITGEGRVGELFF. The CDR3 bases are TGTGCCAGTAGTATAACCGGGGAGGGCCGTGTCGGGGAGCTGTTTTTT.

The chain couples TRBV5-6 to TRBJ1-1; D possibly corresponds to TRBD1 (6 bases). The CDR3 runs to 14 residues. Germline V lookup: CDR1 SGHDT, CDR2 YYEEEE. V was trimmed by 1 base and J by 7 bases, leaving 14 bases between them. DNA for the CDR3: TGTGCCAGCAGCTTGCTGTCAGGGGTCGGTGAAGCTTTCTTT. The encoded protein is CASSLLSGVGEAFF.

This chain links TRBV4-1 with TRBJ2-3, with D possibly TRBD2 on 6 matching bases. The CDR3 totals 16 residues. V was trimmed by 4 bases and J by 2 bases, leaving 16 bases between them. CDR1 and CDR2 from the germline V gene are MGHRA and YSYEKL. CDR3 nucleotide sequence: TGCGCCAGCAGCCCTGAGGACGGCGGGGCCACAGATACGCAGTATTTT. Encoded protein: CASSPEDGGATDTQYF.

The DNA for the CDR3 is TGCAGCGTTGAAGGCTCTCGGGGGGCCAGCGAGCAGTACTTC. Protein product: CSVEGSRGASEQYF. V gene TRBV29-1 combines with J gene TRBJ2-7; D is possibly TRBD2 (7 bases). Germline V gene lookup returns CDR1 SQVTM and CDR2 ANQGSEA. The CDR3 totals 14 residues. V shed 1 base and J shed 6 bases, with 16 bases lying between them.

This chain links TRBV5-5 with TRBJ2-7; TRBD1 matches at 9 bases. Germline CDR1 and CDR2: SGHKS and YYEKEE (reference sequence). The trim removed 1 base at V and 2 bases at J, leaving 4 bases unmatched. The CDR3 spans 15 residues. The CDR3 reads CASSLRGQGTYEQYF. The CDR3 DNA reads as TGTGCCAGCAGCTTGAGGGGACAGGGCACCTACGAGCAGTACTTC.

This sequence joins TRBV10-3 and TRBJ2-5; 7 nucleotides line up with TRBD1. Trimming removed 4 bases from V and 5 bases from J; junction bases left unmatched: 10. Germline CDR1 is ENHRY and CDR2 is SYGVKD. CDR3 length: 15 residues. The CDR3 loop is CAISAGYETGETQYF. Here the CDR3 DNA reads TGTGCCATCAGTGCGGGTTACGAGACAGGGGAGACCCAGTACTTC.

The V call is TRBV6-1, the J call TRBJ1-1, with 7 nucleotides matching TRBD1. Germline values: CDR1 MNHNS, CDR2 SASEGT. Losses at the gene ends were 8 bases for V and 6 bases for J; bases not matched to a gene: 12. This CDR3 has 14 amino acids. The CDR3 sequence is CASARDSLEAEAFF. The CDR3, as DNA: TGTGCCAGCGCCCGGGACAGCCTTGAGGCTGAAGCTTTCTTT.

This clone was detected once. J is TRBJ2-1 and V is TRBV6-1, with 10 bases matching TRBD2. This CDR3 has 18 amino acids. V lost 2 bases to trimming and J lost 0 bases; unmatched junction nucleotides: 7. Germline-derived CDR1 and CDR2 are MNHNS and SASEGT. CDR3 amino acids: CASSEYPLAGGSYNEQFF. The CDR3 nucleotides read TGTGCCAGCAGTGAATACCCCTTAGCGGGAGGCTCCTACAATGAGCAGTTCTTC.